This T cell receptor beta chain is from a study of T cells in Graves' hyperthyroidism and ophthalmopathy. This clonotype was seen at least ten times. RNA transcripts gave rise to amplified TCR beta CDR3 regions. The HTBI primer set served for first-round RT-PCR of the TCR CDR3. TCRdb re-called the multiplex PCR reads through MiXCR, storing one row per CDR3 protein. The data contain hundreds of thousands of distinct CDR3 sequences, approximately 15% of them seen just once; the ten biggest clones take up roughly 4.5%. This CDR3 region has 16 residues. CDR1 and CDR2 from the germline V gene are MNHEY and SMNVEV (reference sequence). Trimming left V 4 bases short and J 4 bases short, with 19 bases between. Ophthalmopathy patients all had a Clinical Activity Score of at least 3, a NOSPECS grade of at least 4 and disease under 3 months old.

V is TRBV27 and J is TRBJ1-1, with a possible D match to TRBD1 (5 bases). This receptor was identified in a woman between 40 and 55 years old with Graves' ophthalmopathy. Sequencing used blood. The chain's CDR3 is CASSSFSRAGPTEAFF. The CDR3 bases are TGTGCCAGCAGTTCTTTCTCAAGGGCGGGGCCCACTGAAGCTTTCTTT.